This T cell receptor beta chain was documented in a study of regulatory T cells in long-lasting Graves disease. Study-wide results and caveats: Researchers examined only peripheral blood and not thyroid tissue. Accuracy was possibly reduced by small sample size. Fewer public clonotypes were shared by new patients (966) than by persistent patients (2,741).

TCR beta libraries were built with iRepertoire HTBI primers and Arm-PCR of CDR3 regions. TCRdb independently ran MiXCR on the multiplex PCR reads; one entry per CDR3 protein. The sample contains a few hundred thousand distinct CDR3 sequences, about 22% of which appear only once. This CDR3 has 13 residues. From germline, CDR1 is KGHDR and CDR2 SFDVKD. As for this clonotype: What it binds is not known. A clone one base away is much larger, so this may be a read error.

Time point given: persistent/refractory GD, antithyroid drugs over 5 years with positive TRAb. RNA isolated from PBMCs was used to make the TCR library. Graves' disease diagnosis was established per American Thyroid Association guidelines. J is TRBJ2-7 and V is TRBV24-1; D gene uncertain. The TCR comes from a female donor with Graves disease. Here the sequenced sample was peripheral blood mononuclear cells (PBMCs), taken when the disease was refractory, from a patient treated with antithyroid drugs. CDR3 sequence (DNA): TGTGCCACCAGTTCCGGAAACTCCTACGAGCAGCACTTC. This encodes CATSSGNSYEQHF.